Sequencing of this T cell receptor (beta chain) was carried out in a study of blood T cell repertoires in COVID-19. Study context: Acute and convalescent COVID-19 samples came from the United States, Italy and Spain.

The V and J ends lost 5 bases and 1 base, in that order; junction bases with no gene match: 7. The length of the CDR3 is 15 residues. Germline assignment: CDR1 SGHAT and CDR2 FQNNGV. Profiled with immunoSEQ multiplex PCR; TCRdb holds only in-frame clones, not every one. Of about 140,000 clones detected, around 82% appear once; the ten largest clones hold around 7.8%. The sample taken for sequencing was peripheral blood. This sequence joins TRBV11-2 and TRBJ2-7; 8 nucleotides align to TRBD1. The sequence derives from a human donor in a cohort sampled during active COVID-19. CDR3 in amino acids: CASSQRTGTSYEQYF. The CDR3 DNA reads as TGTGCCAGCAGCCAGAGGACAGGGACTTCCTACGAGCAGTACTTC.